This is a list of T cell receptor beta chains from one sample in a study of T cell repertoires in cytomegalovirus infection. From the reads, TCRdb called clonotypes with MiXCR, one entry per CDR3 protein. This table holds some 300,000 distinct CDR3 sequences, 15% to 20% found once. The sequenced sample was PBMCs. These receptors all come from a human donor in good health (CMV status not recorded). Some clones in this sample may be carry-over from other donors' samples. Each CDR3 is given with its conserved first and last residue. A D gene is named only where the DNA matches it firmly. Clone size is shown for a subset of rows, as once, few, many or a class of expanded clone.

J gene	V gene	clone size	D gene	CDR3 protein	CDR3 DNA
TRBJ2-1	TRBV18	-	TRBD2	CASSPPSGTRYNEQFF	TGTGCCAGCTCACCACCGAGCGGGACTAGGTACAATGAGCAGTTCTTC
TRBJ2-3	TRBV28	-	TRBD1	CASSPRGTGTDTQYF	TGTGCCAGCAGTCCCCGTGGGACAGGCACAGATACGCAGTATTTT
TRBJ2-3	TRBV20-1	-	-	CSAASSPSAADTQYF	TGCAGTGCTGCGTCTAGCCCCTCCGCAGCAGATACGCAGTATTTT
TRBJ1-1	TRBV20-1	once	TRBD1	CSAREAGGNLAVNTEAFF	TGCAGTGCTAGAGAAGCAGGGGGCAATTTGGCGGTGAACACTGAAGCTTTCTTT
TRBJ2-7	TRBV28	many	TRBD1	CASRNGDRAYEQYF	TGTGCCAGCAGGAACGGAGACAGGGCGTACGAGCAGTACTTC
TRBJ2-2	TRBV7-2	many	TRBD1	CASSFGNTGGTGELFF	TGTGCCAGCAGCTTCGGGAACACAGGGGGCACCGGGGAGCTGTTTTTT
TRBJ1-2	TRBV10-3	many	TRBD1	CAISESTGGVDGYTF	TGTGCCATCAGTGAGTCGACAGGGGGTGTGGATGGCTACACCTTC
TRBJ2-1	TRBV19	-	-	CASSMQDYFNEQFF	TGTGCCAGTAGTATGCAGGATTACTTTAATGAGCAGTTCTTC
TRBJ2-3	TRBV15	few	TRBD1	CATSSRDREVNTQYF	TGTGCCACCAGCAGCCGGGACAGGGAAGTTAATACGCAGTATTTT
TRBJ2-3	TRBV6-6	-	-	CASSQTWGATDTQYF	TGTGCCAGCAGCCAAACGTGGGGGGCCACAGATACGCAGTATTTT
TRBJ2-6	TRBV18	-	-	CASSPTRFSGANVLTF	TGTGCCAGCTCACCAACGAGATTTTCTGGGGCCAACGTCCTGACTTTC
TRBJ1-6	TRBV20-1	-	TRBD1	CSAPRDRDNSPLHF	TGCAGTGCCCCCAGGGACAGGGATAATTCACCCCTCCACTTT
TRBJ1-2	TRBV7-2	many	-	CASSFDSSINYGYTF	TGTGCCAGCAGCTTTGACAGCTCCATAAACTATGGCTACACCTTC